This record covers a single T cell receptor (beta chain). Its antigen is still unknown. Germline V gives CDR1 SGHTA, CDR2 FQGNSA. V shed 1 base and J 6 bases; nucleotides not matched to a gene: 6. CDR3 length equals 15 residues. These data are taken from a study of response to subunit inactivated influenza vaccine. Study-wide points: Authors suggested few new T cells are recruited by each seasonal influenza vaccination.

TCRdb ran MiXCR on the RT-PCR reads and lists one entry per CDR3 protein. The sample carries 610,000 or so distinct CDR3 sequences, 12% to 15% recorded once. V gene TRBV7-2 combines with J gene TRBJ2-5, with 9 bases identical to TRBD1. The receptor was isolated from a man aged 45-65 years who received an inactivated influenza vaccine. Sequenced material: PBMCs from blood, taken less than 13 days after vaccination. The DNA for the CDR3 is TGTGCCAGCAGCTTAGGACAGGGGGTAGTAAAGACCCAGTACTTC. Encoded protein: CASSLGQGVVKTQYF.